The subject of this entry is one T cell receptor (beta chain). This clone was observed a single time. This receptor's antigen is unknown. One base away there is no much larger clone; base qualities are not given. The CDR1 and CDR2 encoded by the germline V gene are SNHLY and FYNNEI. The cysteine opens and the phenylalanine closes a CDR3 of 12 amino acids. Of the read, only the CDR3 DNA is kept; its 36 bases are in frame from base 1. The junction shows trimming of 4 bases on V and 7 bases on J, plus 10 bases between the germline ends. To sequence the TCRbeta CDR3 region, genomic DNA was isolated from the sorted cells. TCRbeta CDR3 regions were sequenced using the immunoSEQ Assay. TCRdb holds this immuneACCESS table with in-frame rearrangements only. Some clones are missing; in checked studies, unresolved V genes explain under half, and the rest has no known cause. The sample table records about 64,000 clones; 88% of these occur just once. 0.67% of the sample rests with the top ten.

The data were obtained in a study of OX40 agonist ivuxolimab in advanced cancers. Looking at the study overall: Ivuxolimab was a fully human IgG2 agonistic monoclonal antibody targeting the costimulatory receptor OX40 (CD134). Intravenous ivuxolimab was administered to patients every 2 weeks at six dose levels: 0.01, 0.1, 0.3, 1.5, 3 and 10 mg/kg. Of the 50 to 55 patients in dose escalation, 19 had hepatocellular carcinoma, approximately 15 had melanoma, 9 had renal cell carcinoma and 9 had head and neck cancer. In the dose-escalation cohort, 70% to 90% of patients were male, and the mean age was around 60 years with a range of about 20 to 80. Patients were allowed to have had prior anti-PD-1, anti-PD-L1 or anti-CTLA-4 therapy, and around 43% of the dose-escalation patients had been treated with checkpoint inhibitors. Partial responses were achieved by three dose-escalation patients, of whom one had hepatocellular carcinoma and two had cutaneous melanoma. Peripheral TCRbeta sequencing aimed to test whether ivuxolimab altered TCR sequence diversity and caused clonal T-cell expansion. The paper describes the monotherapy dose-escalation part (N = 52 patients) of the phase I trial of ivuxolimab.

Study-level results and caveats: Low levels of normalized T-cell clonal expansion were also shown by some nonresponding patients. At doses of 0.1 to 3.0 mg/kg, clonal expansion of both CD4+ and CD8+ blood T cells was observed from baseline to week 6. The antigen specificity of the clonally expanded peripheral T cells was not determined. After ivuxolimab, CD8+ T cells had more expanded clones than CD4+ T cells on average. In the 0.1-3.0 mg/kg groups, partial responders were among the patients with the lowest normalized peripheral clonal expansion, particularly in CD8+ T cells.

The trial excluded patients who had a history of autoimmune disease or who were on systemic immunosuppression. Peripheral blood for TCR sequencing was drawn from every dose cohort at baseline, at cycle 4 day 1 and at cycle 7 day 1. The samples were taken from a phase I, first-in-human, multicenter, open-label dose-escalation trial of ivuxolimab. Adults with locally advanced or metastatic head and neck squamous cell, hepatocellular, melanoma or renal cell carcinoma were enrolled in the trial. Before TCR sequencing, CD4+ T cells and CD8+ T cells from peripheral blood were sorted into separate populations.

This specimen was CD4+ or CD8+ T cells sorted from blood, taken in a trial of the OX40 agonist ivuxolimab. This receptor was taken from an adult with an advanced solid tumor such as melanoma, head and neck, liver or kidney cancer. The chain employs TRBV2 and TRBJ1-2; TRBD1 might be the D gene, on 5 matching bases. At the DNA level, the sequence is TGTGCCAGCAGTGTACAGGATGGTGGCTACACCTTC. It is translated as CASSVQDGGYTF. Supplemented by the reference TRBV2 and TRBJ1-2 proteins around the CDR3, the complete variable domain is EPEVTQTPSHQVTQMGQEVILRCVPISNHLYFYWYRQILGQKVEFLVSFYNNEISEKSEIFDDQFSVERPDGSNFTLKIRSTKLEDSAMYFCASSVQDGGYTFGSGTRLTVV.